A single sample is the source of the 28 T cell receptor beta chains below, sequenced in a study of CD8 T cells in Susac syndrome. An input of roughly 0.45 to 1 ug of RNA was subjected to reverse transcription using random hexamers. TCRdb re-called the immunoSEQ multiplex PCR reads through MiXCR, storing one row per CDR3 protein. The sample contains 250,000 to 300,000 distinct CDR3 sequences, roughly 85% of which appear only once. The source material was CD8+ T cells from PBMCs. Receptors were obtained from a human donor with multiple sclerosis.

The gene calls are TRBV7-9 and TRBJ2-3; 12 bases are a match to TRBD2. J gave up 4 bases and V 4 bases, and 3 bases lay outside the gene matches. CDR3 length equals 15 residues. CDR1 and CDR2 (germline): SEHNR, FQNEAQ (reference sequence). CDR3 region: CASSYLAGGADTQYF. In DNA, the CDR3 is TGTGCCAGCAGCTACCTAGCGGGAGGGGCAGATACGCAGTATTTT. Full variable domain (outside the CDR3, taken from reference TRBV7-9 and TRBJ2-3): DTGVSQNPRHKITKRGQNVTFRCDPISEHNRLYWYRQTLGQGPEFLTYFQNEAQLEKSRLLSDRFSAERPKGSFSTLEIQRTEQGDSAMYLCASSYLAGGADTQYFGPGTRLTVL.

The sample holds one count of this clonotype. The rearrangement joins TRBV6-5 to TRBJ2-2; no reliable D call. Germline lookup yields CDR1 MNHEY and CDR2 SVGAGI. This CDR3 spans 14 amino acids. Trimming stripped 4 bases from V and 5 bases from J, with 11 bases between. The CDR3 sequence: CASSFLLGTGELFF. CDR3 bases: TGTGCCAGCAGTTTCCTTTTGGGTACCGGGGAGCTGTTTTTT.

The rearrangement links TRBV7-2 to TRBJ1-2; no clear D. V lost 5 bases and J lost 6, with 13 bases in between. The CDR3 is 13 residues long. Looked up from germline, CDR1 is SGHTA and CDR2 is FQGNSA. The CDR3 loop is CASSRGRADGYTF. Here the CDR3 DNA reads TGTGCCAGCAGCCGCGGTCGGGCAGATGGCTACACCTTC.

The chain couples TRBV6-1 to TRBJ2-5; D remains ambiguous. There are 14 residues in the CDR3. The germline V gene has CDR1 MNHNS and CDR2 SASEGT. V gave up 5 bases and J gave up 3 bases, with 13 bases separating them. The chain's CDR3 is CASSPLKAKETQYF. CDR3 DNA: TGTGCCAGCAGTCCTCTGAAGGCTAAAGAGACCCAGTACTTC.

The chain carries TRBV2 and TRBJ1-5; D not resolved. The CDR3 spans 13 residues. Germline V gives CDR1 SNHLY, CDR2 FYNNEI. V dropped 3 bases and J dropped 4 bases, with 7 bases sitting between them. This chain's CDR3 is CASSDFKNQPQHF. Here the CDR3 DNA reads TGTGCCAGCAGTGATTTTAAGAATCAGCCCCAGCATTTT. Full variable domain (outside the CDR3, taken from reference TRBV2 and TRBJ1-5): EPEVTQTPSHQVTQMGQEVILRCVPISNHLYFYWYRQILGQKVEFLVSFYNNEISEKSEIFDDQFSVERPDGSNFTLKIRSTKLEDSAMYFCASSDFKNQPQHFGDGTRLSIL.

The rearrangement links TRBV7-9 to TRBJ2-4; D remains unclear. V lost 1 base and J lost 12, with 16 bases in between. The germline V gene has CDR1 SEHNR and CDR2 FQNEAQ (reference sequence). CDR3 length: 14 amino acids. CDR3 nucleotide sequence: TGTGCCAGCAGCTTAGGGACCTACCTAATGGGTCAGTACTTC. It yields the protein CASSLGTYLMGQYF.

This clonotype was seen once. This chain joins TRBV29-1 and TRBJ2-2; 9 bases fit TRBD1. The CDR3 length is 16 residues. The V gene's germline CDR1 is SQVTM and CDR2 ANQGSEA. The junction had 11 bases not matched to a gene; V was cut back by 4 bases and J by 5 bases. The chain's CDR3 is CSVVWGTGKKTGELFF. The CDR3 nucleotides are TGCAGCGTTGTCTGGGGGACAGGGAAAAAAACCGGGGAGCTGTTTTTT.

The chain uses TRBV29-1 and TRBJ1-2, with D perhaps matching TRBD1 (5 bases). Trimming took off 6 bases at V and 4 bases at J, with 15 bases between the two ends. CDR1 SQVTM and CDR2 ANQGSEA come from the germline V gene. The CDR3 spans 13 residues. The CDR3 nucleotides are TGCAGCGTGGCAGGGTCGAGGAGCTATGGCTACACCTTC. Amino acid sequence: CSVAGSRSYGYTF.

CDR3 residues: CASSFSSGQGPFRNEQYF. Written as DNA, the CDR3 is TGCGCCAGCAGCTTTTCCTCGGGACAGGGACCCTTTAGGAACGAGCAGTACTTC. The gene calls are TRBV5-1 and TRBJ2-7, with 9 bases that match TRBD1. The CDR3 length is 18 residues. Germline lookup yields CDR1 SGHRS and CDR2 YFSETQ. The V segment lost 2 bases and the J segment 5 bases; nucleotides outside the gene matches: 17.

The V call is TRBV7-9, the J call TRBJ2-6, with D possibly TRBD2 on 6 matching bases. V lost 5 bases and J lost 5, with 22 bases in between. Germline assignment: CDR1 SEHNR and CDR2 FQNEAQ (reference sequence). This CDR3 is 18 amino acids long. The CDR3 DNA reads TGTGCCAGCAGCCAAATGGTTTCGGGAGTCCAGTGGGCCAACGTCCTGACTTTC. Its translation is CASSQMVSGVQWANVLTF.

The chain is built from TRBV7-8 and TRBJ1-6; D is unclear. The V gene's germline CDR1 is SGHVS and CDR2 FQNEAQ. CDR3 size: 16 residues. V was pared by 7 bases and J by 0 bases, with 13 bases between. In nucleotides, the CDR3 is TGTGCCAGCAATCTCGACCCGACCTCCTATAATTCACCCCTCCACTTT. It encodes CASNLDPTSYNSPLHF.

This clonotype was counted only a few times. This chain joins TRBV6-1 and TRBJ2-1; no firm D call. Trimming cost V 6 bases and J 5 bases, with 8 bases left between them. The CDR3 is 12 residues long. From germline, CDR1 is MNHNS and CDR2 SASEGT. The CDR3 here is CASSGPDNEQFF. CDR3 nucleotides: TGTGCCAGCAGCGGACCTGACAATGAGCAGTTCTTC.

DNA of the CDR3: TGTGCCACCAGCACTGGGGCGGGCCTTACCTACAATGAGCAGTTCTTC. Translating it yields CATSTGAGLTYNEQFF. The chain uses TRBV15 and TRBJ2-1; D is tentatively TRBD1 or TRBD2 (5 bases each). V lost 4 bases and J lost 2, with 15 bases in between. This CDR3 is built from 16 residues. In germline, CDR1 is LNHNV, CDR2 YYDKDF (reference sequence).

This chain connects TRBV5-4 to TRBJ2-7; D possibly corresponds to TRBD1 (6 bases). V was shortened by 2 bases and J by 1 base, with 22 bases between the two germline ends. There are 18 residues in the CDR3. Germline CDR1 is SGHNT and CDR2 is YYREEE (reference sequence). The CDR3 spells CASSFPSTGSTTSYEQYF. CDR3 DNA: TGTGCCAGCAGCTTCCCGTCGACAGGCAGCACAACATCCTACGAGCAGTACTTC.

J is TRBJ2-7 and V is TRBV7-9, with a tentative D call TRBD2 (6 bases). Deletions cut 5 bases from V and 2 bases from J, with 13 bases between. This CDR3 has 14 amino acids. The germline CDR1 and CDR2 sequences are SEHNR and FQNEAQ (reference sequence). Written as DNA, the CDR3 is TGTGCCAGCAGCAAGGGAGGACCGACCTACGAGCAGTACTTC. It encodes CASSKGGPTYEQYF.

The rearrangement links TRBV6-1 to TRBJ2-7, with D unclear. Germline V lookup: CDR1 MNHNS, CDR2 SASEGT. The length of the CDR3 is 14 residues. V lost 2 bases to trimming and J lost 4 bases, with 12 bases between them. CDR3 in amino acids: CASSEWWSLYEQYF. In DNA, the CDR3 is TGTGCCAGCAGTGAATGGTGGAGCCTATACGAGCAGTACTTC.

The CDR3 here is CAWSILSAMNTEAFF. CDR3 sequence (DNA): TGTGCCTGGAGTATACTGAGCGCTATGAACACTGAAGCTTTCTTT. The chain couples TRBV30 to TRBJ1-1, with no clear D. The length of the CDR3 is 15 residues. The V gene lost 2 bases and the J gene lost 0 bases, with 13 bases spanning the gap. Germline V CDR1 and CDR2: GTSNPN, SVGIG (reference sequence).

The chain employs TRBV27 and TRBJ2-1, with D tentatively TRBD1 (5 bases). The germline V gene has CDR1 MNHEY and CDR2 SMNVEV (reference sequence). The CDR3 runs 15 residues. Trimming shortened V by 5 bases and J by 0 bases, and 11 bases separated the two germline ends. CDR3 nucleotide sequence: TGTGCCAGCAGTCAGGGTCTTGGCTCCTACAATGAGCAGTTCTTC. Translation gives CASSQGLGSYNEQFF.

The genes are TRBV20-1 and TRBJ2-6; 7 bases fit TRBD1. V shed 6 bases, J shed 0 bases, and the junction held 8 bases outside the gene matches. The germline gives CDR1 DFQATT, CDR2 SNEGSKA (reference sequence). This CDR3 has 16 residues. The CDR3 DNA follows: TGCAGTGCGAGAAGACAGGGATCCTCTGGGGCCAACGTCCTGACTTTC. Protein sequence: CSARRQGSSGANVLTF.

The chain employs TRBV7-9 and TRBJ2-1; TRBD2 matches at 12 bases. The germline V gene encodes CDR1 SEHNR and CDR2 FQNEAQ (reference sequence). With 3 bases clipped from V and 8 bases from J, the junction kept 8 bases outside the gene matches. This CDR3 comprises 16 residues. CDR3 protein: CASSFQRLAGAHEQFF. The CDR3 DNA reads TGTGCCAGCAGCTTCCAACGACTAGCGGGAGCACATGAGCAGTTCTTC.

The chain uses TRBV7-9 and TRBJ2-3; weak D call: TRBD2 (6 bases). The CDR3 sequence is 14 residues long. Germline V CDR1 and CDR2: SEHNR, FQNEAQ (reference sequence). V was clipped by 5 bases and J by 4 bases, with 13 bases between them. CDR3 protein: CASSLRLVPDTQYF. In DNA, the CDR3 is TGTGCCAGCAGCCTTCGACTAGTGCCAGATACGCAGTATTTT.

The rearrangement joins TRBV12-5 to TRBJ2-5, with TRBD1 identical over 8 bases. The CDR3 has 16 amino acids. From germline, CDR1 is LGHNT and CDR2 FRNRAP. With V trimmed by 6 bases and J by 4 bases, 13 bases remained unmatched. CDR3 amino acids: CASGTQTGAKGETQYF. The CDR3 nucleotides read TGTGCTAGTGGAACGCAGACAGGGGCGAAGGGAGAGACCCAGTACTTC. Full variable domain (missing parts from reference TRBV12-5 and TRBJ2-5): DARVTQTPRHKVTEMGQEVTMRCQPILGHNTVFWYRQTMMQGLELLAYFRNRAPLDDSGMPKDRFSAEMPDATLATLKIQPSEPRDSAVYFCASGTQTGAKGETQYFGPGTRLLVL.

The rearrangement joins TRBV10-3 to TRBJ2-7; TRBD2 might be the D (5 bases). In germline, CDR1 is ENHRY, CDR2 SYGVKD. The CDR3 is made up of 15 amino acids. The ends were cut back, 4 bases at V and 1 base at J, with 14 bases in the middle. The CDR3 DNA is TGTGCCATCAGTGGGGTGGACGGGGTTTCCTACGAGCAGTACTTC. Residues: CAISGVDGVSYEQYF.

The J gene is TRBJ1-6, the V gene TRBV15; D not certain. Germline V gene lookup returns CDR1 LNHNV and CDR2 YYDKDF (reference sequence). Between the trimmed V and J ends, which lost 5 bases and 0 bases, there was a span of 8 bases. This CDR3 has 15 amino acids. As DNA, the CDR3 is TGTGCCACCAGCCAGTCGAGCTCCTATAATTCACCCCTCCACTTT. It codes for CATSQSSSYNSPLHF.

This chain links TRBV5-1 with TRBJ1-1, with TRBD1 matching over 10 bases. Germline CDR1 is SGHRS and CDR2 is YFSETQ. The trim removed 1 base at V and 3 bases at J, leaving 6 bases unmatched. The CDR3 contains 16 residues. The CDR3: CASSLKPTGGDTEAFF. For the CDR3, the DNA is TGCGCCAGCAGCTTGAAGCCGACAGGGGGCGACACTGAAGCTTTCTTT.

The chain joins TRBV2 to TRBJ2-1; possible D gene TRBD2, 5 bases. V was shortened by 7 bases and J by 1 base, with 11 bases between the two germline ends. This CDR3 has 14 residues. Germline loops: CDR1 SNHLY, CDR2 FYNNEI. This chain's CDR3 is CASIGEKSYNEQFF. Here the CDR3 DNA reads TGTGCCAGCATCGGGGAAAAATCCTACAATGAGCAGTTCTTC.

The CDR3 loop reads CATSPERTSGPYNEQFF. DNA for the CDR3: TGTGCCACCAGCCCTGAAAGGACTAGCGGACCCTACAATGAGCAGTTCTTC. The chain joins TRBV15 to TRBJ2-1; 10 bases map to TRBD2. V was clipped by 5 bases and J by 2 bases; unmatched bases: 9. Germline V gene lookup returns CDR1 LNHNV and CDR2 YYDKDF (reference sequence). This CDR3 is built from 17 residues.

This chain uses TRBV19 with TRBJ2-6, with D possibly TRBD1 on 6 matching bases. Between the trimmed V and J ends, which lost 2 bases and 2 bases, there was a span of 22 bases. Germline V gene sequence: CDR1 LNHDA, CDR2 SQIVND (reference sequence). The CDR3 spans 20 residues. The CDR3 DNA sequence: TGTGCCAGTAGTATATCACTGTCAGGGGTACGAAGGACTGGGGCCAACGTCCTGACTTTC. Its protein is CASSISLSGVRRTGANVLTF.